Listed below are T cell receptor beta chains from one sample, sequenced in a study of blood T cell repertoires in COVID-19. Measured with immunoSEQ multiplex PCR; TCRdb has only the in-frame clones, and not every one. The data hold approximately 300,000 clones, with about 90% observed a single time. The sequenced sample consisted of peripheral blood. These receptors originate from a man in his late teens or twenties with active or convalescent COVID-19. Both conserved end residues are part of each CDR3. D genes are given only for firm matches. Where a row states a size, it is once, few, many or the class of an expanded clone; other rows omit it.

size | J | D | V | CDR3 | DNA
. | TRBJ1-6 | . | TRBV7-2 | CASSPAAGATNSPLHF | TGTGCCAGCAGCCCCGCGGCAGGGGCAACGAATTCACCCCTCCACTTT
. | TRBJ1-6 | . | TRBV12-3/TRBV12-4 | CASSLSSPPLHF | TGTGCCAGCAGCTTATCCAGTCCACCCCTCCACTTT
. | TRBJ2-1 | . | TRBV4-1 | CASRDRDSIYNEQFF | TGCGCCAGCAGGGACCGGGACTCCATTTACAATGAGCAGTTCTTC
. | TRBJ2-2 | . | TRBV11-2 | CASSSDGGELFF | TGTGCCAGCAGCTCAGACGGGGGGGAGCTGTTTTTT
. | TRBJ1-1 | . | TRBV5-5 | CASSSDSRWYTEAFF | TGTGCCAGCAGCTCAGACAGCCGTTGGTACACTGAAGCTTTCTTT
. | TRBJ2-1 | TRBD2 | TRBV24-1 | CATSGGFTSGRGNEQFF | TGTGCCACCAGTGGGGGTTTCACTAGCGGGAGGGGGAATGAGCAGTTCTTC
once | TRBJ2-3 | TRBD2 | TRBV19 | CASSKGLAGLGNTQYF | TGTGCCAGTAGTAAGGGACTAGCGGGATTGGGTAATACGCAGTATTTT
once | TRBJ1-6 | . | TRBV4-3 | CASSQTAGTEGSPLHF | TGCGCCAGCAGCCAAACGGCCGGGACGGAGGGCTCACCCCTCCACTTT
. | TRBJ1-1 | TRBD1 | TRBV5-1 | CASSGGGDGSSAFF | TGCGCCAGCAGCGGAGGGGGCGACGGTTCTTCAGCTTTCTTT
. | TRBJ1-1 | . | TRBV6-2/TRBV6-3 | CASSSRTDEAFF | TGTGCCAGCAGTTCTAGGACAGATGAAGCTTTCTTT
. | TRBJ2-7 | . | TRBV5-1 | CASSFTGNYEQYF | TGCGCCAGCAGCTTCACGGGAAACTACGAGCAGTACTTC
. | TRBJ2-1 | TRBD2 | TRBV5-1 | CASSYLAGGQDNEQFF | TGCGCCAGCAGCTACCTAGCGGGAGGGCAAGATAATGAGCAGTTCTTC
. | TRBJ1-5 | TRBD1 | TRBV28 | CASSAGGQPQHF | TGTGCCAGCAGTGCAGGGGGCCAGCCCCAGCATTTT
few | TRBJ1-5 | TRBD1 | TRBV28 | CATLKDRGGGQPQHF | TGTGCCACCCTGAAAGACAGGGGCGGGGGTCAGCCCCAGCATTTT
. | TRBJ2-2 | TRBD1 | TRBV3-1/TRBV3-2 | CASSQRDRATGELFF | TGTGCCAGCAGCCAACGTGACAGGGCCACCGGGGAGCTGTTTTTT
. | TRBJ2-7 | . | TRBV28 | CASSPVVASATYEQYF | TGTGCCAGCAGTCCCGTCGTGGCTAGCGCCACATACGAGCAGTACTTC
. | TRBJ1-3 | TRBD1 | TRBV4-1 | CASSQGTGPGNTIYF | TGCGCCAGCAGCCAGGGGACAGGGCCCGGAAACACCATATATTTT
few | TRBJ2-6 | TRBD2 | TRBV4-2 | CASSHATSGGSGANVLTF | TGTGCCAGCAGCCATGCTACTAGCGGGGGCTCTGGGGCCAACGTCCTGACTTTC
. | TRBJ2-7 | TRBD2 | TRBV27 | CASSAQATSGRGHEQYF | TGTGCCAGCAGTGCCCAGGCGACTAGCGGGAGGGGCCACGAGCAGTACTTC
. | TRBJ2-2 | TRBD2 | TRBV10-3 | CAISPRGGGGNTGELFF | TGTGCCATCAGTCCCCGGGGGGGCGGGGGTAACACCGGGGAGCTGTTTTTT
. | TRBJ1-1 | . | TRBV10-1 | CASSGGQNTEAFF | TGCGCCAGCAGTGGGGGACAGAACACTGAAGCTTTCTTT
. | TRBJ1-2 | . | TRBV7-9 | CASSDPLQAREGYTF | TGTGCCAGCAGTGACCCCTTACAGGCTCGTGAGGGCTACACCTTC
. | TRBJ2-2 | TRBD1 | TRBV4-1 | CASSQDTQDRAGTGELFF | TGCGCCAGCAGCCAGGATACCCAGGACAGGGCGGGCACCGGGGAGCTGTTTTTT
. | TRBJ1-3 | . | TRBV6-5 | CASSQLGTLGNTIYF | TGTGCCAGCAGTCAACTCGGGACACTTGGAAACACCATATATTTT
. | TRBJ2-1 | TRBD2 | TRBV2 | CASKGLAGVNNEQFF | TGTGCCAGCAAGGGACTAGCGGGAGTGAACAATGAGCAGTTCTTC
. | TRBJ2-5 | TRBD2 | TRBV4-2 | CASSQVLAGETQYF | TGTGCCAGCAGCCAAGTACTAGCGGGGGAGACCCAGTACTTC
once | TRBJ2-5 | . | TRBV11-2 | CASSLALYQETQYF | TGTGCCAGCAGCTTAGCTCTTTACCAAGAGACCCAGTACTTC
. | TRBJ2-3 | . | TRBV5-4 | CASSPSGDTQYF | TGTGCCAGCAGCCCTTCCGGAGATACGCAGTATTTT
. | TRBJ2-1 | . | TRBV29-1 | CSVPSYNEQFF | TGCAGCGTTCCGAGTTACAATGAGCAGTTCTTC
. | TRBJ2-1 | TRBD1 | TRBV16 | CASSQSRTGGPGEQFF | TGTGCCAGCAGCCAATCTAGGACAGGGGGCCCCGGTGAGCAGTTCTTC
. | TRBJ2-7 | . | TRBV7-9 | CASTSNWEQYF | TGTGCCAGCACTTCGAACTGGGAGCAGTACTTC
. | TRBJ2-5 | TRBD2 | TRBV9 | CASSVGFGGRGKGPETQYF | TGTGCCAGCAGCGTAGGGTTTGGAGGGAGGGGTAAGGGGCCAGAGACCCAGTACTTC
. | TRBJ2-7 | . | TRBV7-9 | CASAGQTLEQYF | TGTGCCAGCGCAGGACAGACCCTCGAGCAGTACTTC
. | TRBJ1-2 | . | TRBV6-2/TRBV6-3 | CASSYSLYGYTF | TGTGCCAGCAGTTACTCGTTATATGGCTACACCTTC
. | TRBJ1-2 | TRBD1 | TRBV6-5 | CASSPRDRGGYGYTF | TGTGCCAGCAGTCCCCGGGACAGGGGAGGGTATGGCTACACCTTC
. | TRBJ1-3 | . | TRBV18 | CASSPPSASSGNTIYF | TGTGCCAGCTCACCACCTTCCGCGAGCTCTGGAAACACCATATATTTT
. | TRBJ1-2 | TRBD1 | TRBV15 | CATSRDLRDRDLYGYTF | TGTGCCACCAGCAGAGATCTGAGGGACAGGGATCTCTATGGCTACACCTTC
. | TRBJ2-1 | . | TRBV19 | CARFWGHDFYNEQFF | TGTGCCAGGTTCTGGGGCCACGATTTTTACAATGAGCAGTTCTTC
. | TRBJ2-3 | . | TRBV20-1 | CSALLPTGQYF | TGCAGTGCCCTCCTCCCAACAGGGCAGTATTTT
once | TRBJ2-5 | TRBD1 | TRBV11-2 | CASSSLVGQGDLAQYF | TGTGCCAGCAGCTCCTTAGTTGGACAGGGGGATTTGGCCCAGTACTTC
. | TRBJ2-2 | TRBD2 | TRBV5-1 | CASSLVAGMNTGELFF | TGCGCCAGCAGCTTGGTAGCGGGTATGAACACCGGGGAGCTGTTTTTT